This TCR beta chain originates from a study of metastatic and nonmetastatic thyroid tumors. Thyroid surgery was performed in patients who had received no treatment beforehand. Through MiXCR, TCRdb re-clonotyped the PCR reads. This sample yields roughly 35,000 clones, of which 35% are seen a single time; 22% belongs to the top ten. This clone has just a few counts. Between the trimmed V and J ends, which lost 8 bases and 1 base, there was a span of 14 bases. The CDR3 extends over 14 amino acids. Germline V gene data show CDR1 as MNHEY and CDR2 as SMNVEV (reference sequence). The V gene is TRBV27, the J gene TRBJ1-1, with D possibly TRBD1 on 5 matching bases. The sequencing input was tumor tissue. The TCR sequence derives from a female donor with papillary thyroid cancer or a benign thyroid nodule (not recorded which). Some clones in this sample may be carry-over from other donors' samples. CDR3 nucleotide sequence: TGTGCCAGCCGATGGGCGGGGGAGAACACTGAAGCTTTCTTT. Amino acid sequence: CASRWAGENTEAFF.